The 18 T cell receptor beta chains below come from one sample, sequenced in a study of blood T cell repertoires in COVID-19. TCRdb keeps only in-frame clones here, not all; method: immunoSEQ multiplex PCR. The sample lists over 150,000 clones, 83% occurring once. Sequenced material: peripheral blood. These receptors all stem from a woman aged 60-75 years with COVID-19, enrolled during active disease.

CDR3 in amino acids: CASSQGDREVDTQYF. In nucleotides, the CDR3 is TGTGCCAGCAGCCAAGGGGACAGGGAGGTAGATACGCAGTATTTT. The rearrangement joins TRBV3-1 (or the pseudogene TRBV3-2) to TRBJ2-3, with 9 bases matching TRBD1. The germline CDR1 and CDR2 sequences are LGHDT and YNNKEL (reference sequence). After removal of 1 base from V and 5 bases from J, the junction contained 4 bases not matched to a gene. The CDR3 is 15 amino acids.

The chain has TRBV29-1 and TRBJ2-2; 8 bases map to TRBD1. This CDR3 has 16 amino acids. V was clipped by 4 bases and J by 4 bases; unmatched bases: 11. In germline, CDR1 is SQVTM, CDR2 ANQGSEA. The DNA of the CDR3 is TGCAGCGTTGGGCCCCCCGGACAGGGTGGCACCGGGGAGCTGTTTTTT. Residues: CSVGPPGQGGTGELFF.

The rearrangement links TRBV27 to TRBJ1-1; weak D call: TRBD1 (5 bases). V was trimmed by 6 bases and J by 1 base, leaving 15 bases between them. This CDR3 spans 15 amino acids. The germline CDR1 and CDR2 sequences are MNHEY and SMNVEV (reference sequence). This CDR3 is CASRTVGGPNTEAFF. The DNA of the CDR3 is TGTGCCAGCAGGACTGTGGGGGGACCGAACACTGAAGCTTTCTTT.

The gene calls are TRBV3-1 (or the pseudogene TRBV3-2) and TRBJ1-5, with D uncertain. Trimming took off 0 bases at V and 4 bases at J, with 10 bases between the two ends. Looked up from germline, CDR1 is LGHDT and CDR2 is YNNKEL (reference sequence). The length of the CDR3 is 15 residues. CDR3 DNA sequence: TGTGCCAGCAGCCAAGATACTATGCGAAATCAGCCCCAGCATTTT. It encodes CASSQDTMRNQPQHF.

The gene calls are TRBV30 and TRBJ1-6; TRBD1 matches 7 bases. CDR3 length: 14 residues. CDR1 GTSNPN and CDR2 SVGIG come from the germline V gene (reference sequence). V was pared by 2 bases and J by 7 bases, with 5 bases of the junction left unmatched. The CDR3 is CAWSLPGQNSPLHF. The CDR3, as DNA: TGTGCCTGGAGTTTACCGGGACAGAATTCACCCCTCCACTTT.

The rearrangement links TRBV2 to TRBJ1-1; unclear D gene. V was pared by 6 bases and J by 1 base, with 15 bases between. Per the germline V gene, CDR1 is SNHLY and CDR2 is FYNNEI. The CDR3 is 15 amino acids. CDR3 protein: CASRLQGSRNTEAFF. For the CDR3, the DNA is TGTGCCAGCAGACTACAAGGAAGCAGGAACACTGAAGCTTTCTTT.

V is TRBV5-1 and J is TRBJ1-2; TRBD1 agrees at 8 bases. The CDR3 is made up of 17 amino acids. Germline V gene sequence: CDR1 SGHRS, CDR2 YFSETQ. V was clipped by 2 bases and J by 4 bases; unmatched bases: 13. The CDR3 loop reads CASSFTGQARGSYGYTF. DNA of the CDR3: TGCGCCAGCAGCTTTACGGGACAGGCCCGGGGGAGCTATGGCTACACCTTC. The full variable domain, completed using reference TRBV5-1 and TRBJ1-2, is KAGVTQTPRYLIKTRGQQVTLSCSPISGHRSVSWYQQTPGQGLQFLFEYFSETQRNKGNFPGRFSGRQFSNSRSEMNVSTLELGDSALYLCASSFTGQARGSYGYTFGSGTRLTVV.

The V gene is TRBV7-9, the J gene TRBJ2-1; 10 bases match TRBD2. V shed 5 bases and J 7 bases; nucleotides not matched to a gene: 8. The CDR3 has 15 amino acids. CDR1 is SEHNR and CDR2 is FQNEAQ in the germline V gene (reference sequence). CDR3 nucleotide sequence: TGTGCCAGCAGCCTCAGCGGGGGGGCTAGAAATGAGCAGTTCTTC. Its translation: CASSLSGGARNEQFF.

The V call is TRBV2, the J call TRBJ2-5; weak D call: TRBD2 (6 bases). The germline CDR1 and CDR2 sequences are SNHLY and FYNNEI. The V end lost 5 bases, the J end lost 5 bases, and 18 bases lay between the germline ends. This CDR3 has 15 amino acids. The CDR3: CASSIQGLDNETQYF. CDR3 DNA: TGTGCCAGCAGTATCCAGGGACTGGATAATGAGACCCAGTACTTC.

The rearrangement uses TRBV3-1 (or the pseudogene TRBV3-2) and TRBJ1-4, with D perhaps TRBD1 (5 bases). Looked up from germline, CDR1 is LGHDT and CDR2 is YNNKEL (reference sequence). V lost 1 base and J lost 6, with 12 bases in between. The CDR3 sequence is 15 residues long. The CDR3 region has the DNA TGTGCCAGCAGCCAAGTCGAATTAGGGGATGAAAAACTGTTTTTT. As protein: CASSQVELGDEKLFF.

The rearrangement uses TRBV7-9 and TRBJ2-1; D gene ambiguous. V lost 5 bases and J 0 bases, leaving 14 bases between the germline ends. CDR1 and CDR2 from the germline V gene are SEHNR and FQNEAQ (reference sequence). This CDR3 has 16 amino acids. The CDR3 coding sequence is TGTGCCAGCAGCCCCCGATCCCTGAGCTCCTACAATGAGCAGTTCTTC. It yields the protein CASSPRSLSSYNEQFF.

The gene calls are TRBV5-5 and TRBJ2-7, with D perhaps TRBD1 (6 bases). Germline-derived CDR1 and CDR2 are SGHKS and YYEKEE (reference sequence). The CDR3 consists of 15 residues. V was trimmed by 4 bases and J by 1 base, leaving 15 bases between them. The CDR3 region is CASSPQGGLSYEQYF. DNA for the CDR3: TGTGCCAGCAGCCCACAGGGTGGCCTTTCCTACGAGCAGTACTTC.

The chain carries TRBV11-2 and TRBJ2-7; TRBD2 might be the D (5 bases). CDR1 and CDR2 (germline): SGHAT, FQNNGV. This CDR3 is built from 13 residues. V dropped 3 bases and J dropped 7 bases, with 13 bases sitting between them. The CDR3, as DNA: TGTGCCAGCAGCTTGTTGCAAACGGGGGAGCAGTACTTC. It yields the protein CASSLLQTGEQYF.

This clone was seen a few times. This chain uses TRBV10-3 with TRBJ2-7, with 7 bases fitting TRBD1. Germline-derived CDR1 and CDR2 are ENHRY and SYGVKD. The CDR3 is 18 residues long. With 3 bases clipped from V and 1 base from J, the junction kept 15 bases outside the gene matches. CDR3 DNA sequence: TGTGCCATCAGTGACCGCGAGGTCGGCGACAGGGAGTCCTACGAGCAGTACTTC. As protein: CAISDREVGDRESYEQYF.

The chain couples TRBV7-3 to TRBJ1-1; D is unresolved. V was clipped by 4 bases and J by 4 bases, with 13 bases between them. Germline-derived CDR1 and CDR2 are SGHTA and FQGTGA. The CDR3 length is 14 residues. CDR3 nucleotide sequence: TGTGCCAGCAGCTCTACCCCGTTTGGCACTGAAGCTTTCTTT. It specifies CASSSTPFGTEAFF. The complete variable domain, with remaining parts taken from reference TRBV7-3 and TRBJ1-1, reads GAGVSQTPSNKVTEKGKYVELRCDPISGHTALYWYRQSLGQGPEFLIYFQGTGAADDSGLPNDRFFAVRPEGSVSTLKIQRTERGDSAVYLCASSSTPFGTEAFFGQGTRLTVV.

This chain uses TRBV19 with TRBJ1-3; the D is unclear. The germline V and J ends were trimmed by 5 bases and 1 base, with 21 bases remaining between them. CDR1 and CDR2 (germline): LNHDA, SQIVND (reference sequence). The CDR3 length is 18 residues. The CDR3 DNA is TGTGCCAGTAGTCGGTACCCGGCAGGCGGGTATTCTGGAAACACCATATATTTT. It specifies CASSRYPAGGYSGNTIYF. Complete variable domain (other parts from reference TRBV19 and TRBJ1-3): DGGITQSPKYLFRKEGQNVTLSCEQNLNHDAMYWYRQDPGQGLRLIYYSQIVNDFQKGDIAEGYSVSREKKESFPLTVTSAQKNPTAFYLCASSRYPAGGYSGNTIYFGEGSWLTVV.

The chain combines TRBV5-6 with TRBJ1-3; possibly TRBD1 for D (5 bases). Germline CDR1 and CDR2: SGHDT and YYEEEE. This CDR3 region has 15 residues. Trimming pared 2 bases from V and 6 bases from J, leaving 15 bases between. The DNA of the CDR3 is TGTGCCAGCAGCTTTGGTGCCAGGGTGACAAACACCATATATTTT. This codes for CASSFGARVTNTIYF.

This chain uses TRBV7-9 with TRBJ2-3, with D unclear. Trimming took off 0 bases at V and 0 bases at J, with 10 bases between the two ends. CDR3 length equals 16 residues. Germline loops: CDR1 SEHNR, CDR2 FQNEAQ (reference sequence). This CDR3 reads CASSLALASSTDTQYF. In DNA form, the CDR3 reads TGTGCCAGCAGCTTAGCGTTAGCCTCTAGCACAGATACGCAGTATTTT.